Presented here are 19 T cell receptor beta chains from one specimen sequenced in a study of lymphopenia after photon versus proton radiotherapy. Profiled with immunoSEQ multiplex PCR; TCRdb holds only in-frame clones, not every one. The sample records over 50,000 clones, approximately 84% being singletons. The sample in question was peripheral blood, obtained from a patient treated with photon-based radiotherapy. The receptors stem from a man aged 35-49 years with gastric cancer.

The CDR3 here is CASTFTPGTETQYF. For the CDR3, the DNA is TGTGCCAGCACCTTTACCCCAGGAACAGAGACCCAGTACTTC. V gene TRBV7-2 combines with J gene TRBJ2-5, with unresolved D. Germline lookup yields CDR1 SGHTA and CDR2 FQGNSA. V was cut by 7 bases and J by 4 bases, with 16 bases left in between. The CDR3 length is 14 residues.

This clone was counted once. The gene calls are TRBV4-1 and TRBJ1-2; the match to TRBD1 covers 11 bases. From germline, CDR1 is MGHRA and CDR2 YSYEKL. With V trimmed by 1 base and J by 7 bases, 8 bases remained unmatched. This CDR3 region has 16 residues. The CDR3 DNA is TGCGCCAGCAGCCAAGCGGAGGACAGGGGGCTGCGTGGCTACACCTTC. Residues: CASSQAEDRGLRGYTF.

This chain joins TRBV7-8 and TRBJ2-5; D gene unclear. V lost 1 base to trimming and J lost 4 bases, with 10 bases between them. This CDR3 spans 14 amino acids. In germline, CDR1 is SGHVS, CDR2 FQNEAQ. CDR3 nucleotide sequence: TGTGCCAGCAGCTTAGTGGCCACCGGAGAGACCCAGTACTTC. It specifies CASSLVATGETQYF. Supplemented by reference TRBV7-8 and TRBJ2-5, the full variable domain reads GAGVSQSPRYKVAKRGQDVALRCDPISGHVSLFWYQQALGQGPEFLTYFQNEAQLDKSGLPSDRFFAERPEGSVSTLKIQRTQQEDSAVYLCASSLVATGETQYFGPGTRLLVL.

This clone appeared once. CDR3 amino acids: CASSLVYYNEQFF. In DNA form, the CDR3 reads TGTGCCAGCAGCTTAGTCTACTACAATGAGCAGTTCTTC. This rearrangement joins TRBV7-2 to TRBJ2-1; the D is unclear. Germline loops: CDR1 SGHTA, CDR2 FQGNSA. The CDR3 runs 13 residues. The V gene lost 1 base and the J gene lost 3 bases, with 4 bases spanning the gap.

The chain has TRBV29-1 and TRBJ1-3, with D possibly TRBD1 on 6 matching bases. Per the germline V gene, CDR1 is SQVTM and CDR2 is ANQGSEA. The length of the CDR3 is 14 residues. V shed 6 bases and J shed 1 base, with 13 bases lying between them. The CDR3 DNA reads as TGCAGCGTACGGGCTACAGGGTCTGGAAACACCATATATTTT. Translated: CSVRATGSGNTIYF.

By share of the sample, this clone is medium-sized. The chain uses TRBV27 and TRBJ1-6; 10 bases match TRBD1. V lost 6 bases to trimming and J lost 0 bases; unmatched junction nucleotides: 2. The CDR3 runs to 16 residues. Germline assignment: CDR1 MNHEY and CDR2 SMNVEV (reference sequence). DNA for the CDR3: TGTGCCAGCAGGGGACAGGGGAGCTCCTATAATTCACCCCTCCACTTT. Translating gives CASRGQGSSYNSPLHF.

J is TRBJ2-7 and V is TRBV6-6; D not resolved. This CDR3 is 16 amino acids long. Trimming stripped 2 bases from V and 1 base from J, with 15 bases between. Germline V gene lookup returns CDR1 MNHNY and CDR2 SVGAGI (reference sequence). The CDR3 is CASSYRASRTSYEQYF. The CDR3 DNA follows: TGTGCCAGCAGTTACAGGGCATCGAGAACTTCCTACGAGCAGTACTTC.

This clone has a single count. The rearrangement uses TRBV5-4 and TRBJ1-3; 9 nucleotides agree with TRBD1. The CDR3 length is 15 residues. Germline lookup yields CDR1 SGHNT and CDR2 YYREEE (reference sequence). J was trimmed by 6 bases and V by 4 bases; bases with no gene match: 8. The CDR3 bases are TGTGCCAGCAGCCCGGGACAGGGCCGTCCAAACACCATATATTTT. Translation: CASSPGQGRPNTIYF.

This clone is a singleton in its sample. This chain connects TRBV7-2 to TRBJ1-1; TRBD1 might be the D (6 bases). Looked up from germline, CDR1 is SGHTA and CDR2 is FQGNSA. The V end lost 2 bases, the J end lost 6 bases, and 10 bases lay between the germline ends. The CDR3 is 13 residues long. In DNA form, the CDR3 reads TGTGCCAGCAGCTTAACCAGGGGTCCTGAAGCTTTCTTT. Its translation: CASSLTRGPEAFF. Filled out from reference TRBV7-2 and TRBJ1-1, the complete variable domain reads GAGVSQSPSNKVTEKGKDVELRCDPISGHTALYWYRQSLGQGLEFLIYFQGNSAPDKSGLPSDRFSAERTGGSVSTLTIQRTQQEDSAVYLCASSLTRGPEAFFGQGTRLTVV.

The genes are TRBV7-2 and TRBJ2-7, with 7 positions matching TRBD2. This CDR3 is 12 amino acids long. CDR1 SGHTA and CDR2 FQGNSA come from the germline V gene. J was trimmed by 6 bases and V by 5 bases; bases with no gene match: 4. The CDR3 sequence is CASSERGLEQYF. CDR3 nucleotides: TGTGCCAGCAGCGAGCGGGGCCTCGAGCAGTACTTC. Together with reference TRBV7-2 and TRBJ2-7, the CDR3 gives the full variable domain: GAGVSQSPSNKVTEKGKDVELRCDPISGHTALYWYRQSLGQGLEFLIYFQGNSAPDKSGLPSDRFSAERTGGSVSTLTIQRTQQEDSAVYLCASSERGLEQYFGPGTRLTVT.

This clone appeared once. V usage is TRBV21-1 and J usage is TRBJ2-5; the tabulated D call, TRBD2, remains unverified against the DNA. TRBV21-1 is tagged as a pseudogene. CDR3 length: 18 amino acids. This chain's CDR3 is CASSAPPGGTGYQETQYF. CDR3 DNA: TGTGCCAGCAGTGCCCCTCCCGGGGGGACGGGGTACCAAGAGACCCAGTACTTC.

This clone was observed a few times. At the DNA level, this CDR3 is encoded by other sequences in the same sample as well. The V gene is TRBV2, the J gene TRBJ1-3, with 8 positions matching TRBD1. The V gene's germline CDR1 is SNHLY and CDR2 FYNNEI. The CDR3 has 16 residues. The ends lost 3 bases at V and 0 bases at J; junction bases unmatched: 4. CDR3: CASSEGTGNSGNTIYF. DNA of the CDR3: TGTGCCAGCAGTGAGGGGACAGGCAACTCTGGAAACACCATATATTTT.

The J gene is TRBJ2-3, the V gene TRBV19, with D perhaps matching TRBD2 (6 bases). This CDR3 comprises 16 residues. Germline CDR1 reads LNHDA; CDR2 reads SQIVND (reference sequence). V lost 6 bases, J lost 0 bases, and 16 bases lay in between. CDR3 residues: CASRATGLSSTDTQYF. CDR3 sequence (DNA): TGTGCCAGTAGGGCAACGGGACTGTCTAGCACAGATACGCAGTATTTT.

This sequence joins TRBV18 and TRBJ1-1; D is perhaps TRBD1 (5 bases). V gave up 3 bases and J gave up 1 base, with 12 bases separating them. The CDR3 extends over 15 amino acids. CDR1 is KGHSH and CDR2 is LQKENI in the germline V gene. The CDR3 DNA follows: TGTGCCAGCTCACCGGGAAGGGGCGCGAACACTGAAGCTTTCTTT. Its protein is CASSPGRGANTEAFF. Looking up the rest from reference TRBV18 and TRBJ1-1 gives the full variable domain: NAGVMQNPRHLVRRRGQEARLRCSPMKGHSHVYWYRQLPEEGLKFMVYLQKENIIDESGMPKERFSAEFPKEGPSILRIQQVVRGDSAAYFCASSPGRGANTEAFFGQGTRLTVV.

The chain couples TRBV18 to TRBJ2-2; 7 bases are a match to TRBD1. CDR1 KGHSH and CDR2 LQKENI come from the germline V gene. The CDR3 totals 15 residues. Trimming cost V 1 base and J 4 bases; bases outside gene matches: 3. CDR3 nucleotides: TGTGCCAGCTCACCACAGGGGGCGAGCACCGGGGAGCTGTTTTTT. Amino acid sequence: CASSPQGASTGELFF.

The chain combines TRBV6-5 with TRBJ2-7; D tentatively reads TRBD1 or TRBD2 (6 bases each). CDR1 is MNHEY and CDR2 is SVGAGI in the germline V gene. The V end lost 6 bases, the J end lost 2 bases, and 17 bases lay between the germline ends. The CDR3 is 15 residues long. CDR3 loop: CASRPRTRGPYEQYF. The CDR3 bases are TGTGCCAGCAGGCCCCGCACCCGGGGGCCCTACGAGCAGTACTTC.

V is TRBV7-9 and J is TRBJ1-6; TRBD1 aligns across 8 bases. The junction had 5 bases not matched to a gene; V was cut back by 4 bases and J by 9 bases. CDR3 size: 14 residues. Germline V gene lookup returns CDR1 SEHNR and CDR2 FQNEAQ (reference sequence). CDR3 region: CASSSGTGSSPLHF. The CDR3 nucleotides read TGTGCCAGCAGCTCCGGGACAGGTTCTTCACCCCTCCACTTT.

This chain connects TRBV20-1 to TRBJ2-7; D not resolved. The CDR3 length is 11 residues. The germline CDR1 and CDR2 sequences are DFQATT and SNEGSKA (reference sequence). The V end was cut by 0 bases, the J end by 6 bases, with 6 bases between. CDR3 nucleotide sequence: TGCAGTGCTAGAGAAGGGCTCGAGCAGTACTTC. This encodes CSAREGLEQYF.

Only a few counts were recorded for this clone. CDR3 sequence: CATSRTGNEQYF. The CDR3 nucleotides are TGTGCCACCAGCAGGACAGGGAACGAGCAGTACTTC. This chain joins TRBV15 and TRBJ2-7; 7 bases map to TRBD1. The V gene's germline CDR1 is LNHNV and CDR2 YYDKDF (reference sequence). The J segment lost 5 bases and the V segment lost 3 bases, leaving 1 base of the junction unmatched. CDR3 length: 12 amino acids. The full variable domain, completed using reference TRBV15 and TRBJ2-7, is DAMVIQNPRYQVTQFGKPVTLSCSQTLNHNVMYWYQQKSSQAPKLLFHYYDKDFNNEADTPDNFQSRRPNTSFCFLDIRSPGLGDTAMYLCATSRTGNEQYFGPGTRLTVT.